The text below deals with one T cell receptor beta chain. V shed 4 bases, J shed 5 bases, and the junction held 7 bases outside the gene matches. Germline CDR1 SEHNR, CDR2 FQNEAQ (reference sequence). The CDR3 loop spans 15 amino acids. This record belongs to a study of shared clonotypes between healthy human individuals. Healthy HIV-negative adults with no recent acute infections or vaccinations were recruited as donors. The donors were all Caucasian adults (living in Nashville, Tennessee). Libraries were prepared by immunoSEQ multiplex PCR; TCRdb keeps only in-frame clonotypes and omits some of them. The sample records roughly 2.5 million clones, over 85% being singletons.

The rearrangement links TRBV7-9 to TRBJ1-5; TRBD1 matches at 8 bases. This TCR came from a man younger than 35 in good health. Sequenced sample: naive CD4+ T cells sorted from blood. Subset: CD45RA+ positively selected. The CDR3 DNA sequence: TGTGCCAGCAGCTCAGGACAGGGTTCAGATCAGCCCCAGCATTTT. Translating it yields CASSSGQGSDQPQHF.